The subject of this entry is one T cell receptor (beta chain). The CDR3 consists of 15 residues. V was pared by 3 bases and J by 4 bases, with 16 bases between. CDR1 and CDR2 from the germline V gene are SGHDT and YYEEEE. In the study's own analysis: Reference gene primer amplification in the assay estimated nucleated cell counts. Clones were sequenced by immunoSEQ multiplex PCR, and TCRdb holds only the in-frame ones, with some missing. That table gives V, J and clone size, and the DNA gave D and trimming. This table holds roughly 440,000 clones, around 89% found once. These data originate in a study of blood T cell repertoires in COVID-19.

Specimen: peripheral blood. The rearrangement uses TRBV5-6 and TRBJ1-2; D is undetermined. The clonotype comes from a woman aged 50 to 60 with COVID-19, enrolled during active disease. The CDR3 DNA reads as TGTGCCAGCAGCTCCCCCGGGAGTAGGCCCTATGGCTACACCTTC. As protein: CASSSPGSRPYGYTF.